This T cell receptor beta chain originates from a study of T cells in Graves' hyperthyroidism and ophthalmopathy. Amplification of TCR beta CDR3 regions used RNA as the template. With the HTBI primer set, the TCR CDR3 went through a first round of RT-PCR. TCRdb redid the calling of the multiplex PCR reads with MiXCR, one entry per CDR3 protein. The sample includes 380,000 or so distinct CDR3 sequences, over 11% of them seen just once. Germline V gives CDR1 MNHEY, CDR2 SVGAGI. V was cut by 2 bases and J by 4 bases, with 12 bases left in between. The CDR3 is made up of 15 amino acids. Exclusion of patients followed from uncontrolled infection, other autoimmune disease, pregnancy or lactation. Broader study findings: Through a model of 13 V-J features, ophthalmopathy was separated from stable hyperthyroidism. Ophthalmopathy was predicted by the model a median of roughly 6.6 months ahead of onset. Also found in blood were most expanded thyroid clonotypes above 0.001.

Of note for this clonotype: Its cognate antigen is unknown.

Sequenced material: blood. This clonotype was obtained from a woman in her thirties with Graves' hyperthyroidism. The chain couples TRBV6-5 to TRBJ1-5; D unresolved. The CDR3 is CASSYLDGWNQPQHF. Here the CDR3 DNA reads TGTGCCAGCAGTTACCTTGACGGGTGGAATCAGCCCCAGCATTTT.